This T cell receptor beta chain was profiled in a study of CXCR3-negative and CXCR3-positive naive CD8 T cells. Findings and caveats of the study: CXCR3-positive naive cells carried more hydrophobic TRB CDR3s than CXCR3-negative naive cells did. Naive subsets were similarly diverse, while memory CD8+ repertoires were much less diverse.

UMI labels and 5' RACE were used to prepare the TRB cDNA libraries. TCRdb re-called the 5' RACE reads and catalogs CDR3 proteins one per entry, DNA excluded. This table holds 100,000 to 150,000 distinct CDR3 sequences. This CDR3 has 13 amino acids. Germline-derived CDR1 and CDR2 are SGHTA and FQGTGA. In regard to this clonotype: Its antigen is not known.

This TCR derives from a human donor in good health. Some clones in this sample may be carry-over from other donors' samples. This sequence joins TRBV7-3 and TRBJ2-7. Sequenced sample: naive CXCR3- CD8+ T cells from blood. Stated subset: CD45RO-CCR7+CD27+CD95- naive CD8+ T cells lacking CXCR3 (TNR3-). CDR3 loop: CASSADNHPEQYF.